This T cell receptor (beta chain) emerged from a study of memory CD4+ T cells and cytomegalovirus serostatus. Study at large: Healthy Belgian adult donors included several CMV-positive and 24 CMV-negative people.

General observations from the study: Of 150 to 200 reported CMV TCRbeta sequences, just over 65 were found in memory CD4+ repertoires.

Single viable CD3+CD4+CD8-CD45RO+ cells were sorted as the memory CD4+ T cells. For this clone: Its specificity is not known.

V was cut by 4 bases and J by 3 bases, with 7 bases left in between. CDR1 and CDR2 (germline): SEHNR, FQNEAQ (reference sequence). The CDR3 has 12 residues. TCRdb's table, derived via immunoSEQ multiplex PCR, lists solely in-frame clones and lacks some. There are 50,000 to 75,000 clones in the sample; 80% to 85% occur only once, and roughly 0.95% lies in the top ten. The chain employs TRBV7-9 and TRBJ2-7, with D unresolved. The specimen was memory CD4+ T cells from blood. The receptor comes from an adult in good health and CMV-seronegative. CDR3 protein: CASSYDRYEQYF. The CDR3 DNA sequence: TGTGCCAGCAGCTACGACCGCTACGAGCAGTACTTC.